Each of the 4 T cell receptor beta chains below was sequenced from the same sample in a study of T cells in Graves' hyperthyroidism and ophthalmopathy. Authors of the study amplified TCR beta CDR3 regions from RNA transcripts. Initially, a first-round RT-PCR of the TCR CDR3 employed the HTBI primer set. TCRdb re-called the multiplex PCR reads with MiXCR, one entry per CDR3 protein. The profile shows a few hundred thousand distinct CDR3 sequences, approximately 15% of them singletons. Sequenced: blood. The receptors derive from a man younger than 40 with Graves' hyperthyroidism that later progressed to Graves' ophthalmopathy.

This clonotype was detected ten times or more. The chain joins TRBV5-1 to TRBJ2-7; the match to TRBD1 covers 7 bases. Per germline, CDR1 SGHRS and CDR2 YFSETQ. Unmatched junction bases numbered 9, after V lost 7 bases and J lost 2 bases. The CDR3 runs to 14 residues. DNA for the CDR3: TGCGCCAGCGGAAACAGGGGACCTGCCTACGAGCAGTACTTC. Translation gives CASGNRGPAYEQYF. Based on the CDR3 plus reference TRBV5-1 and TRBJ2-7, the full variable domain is KAGVTQTPRYLIKTRGQQVTLSCSPISGHRSVSWYQQTPGQGLQFLFEYFSETQRNKGNFPGRFSGRQFSNSRSEMNVSTLELGDSALYLCASGNRGPAYEQYFGPGTRLTVT.

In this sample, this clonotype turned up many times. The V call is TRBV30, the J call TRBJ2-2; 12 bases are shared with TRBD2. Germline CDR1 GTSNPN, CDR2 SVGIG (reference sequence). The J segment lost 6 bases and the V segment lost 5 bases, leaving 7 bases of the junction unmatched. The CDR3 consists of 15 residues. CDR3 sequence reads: CAWSPLAGGPGELFF. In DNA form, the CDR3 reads TGTGCCTGGTCCCCTCTAGCGGGGGGGCCCGGGGAGCTGTTTTTT.

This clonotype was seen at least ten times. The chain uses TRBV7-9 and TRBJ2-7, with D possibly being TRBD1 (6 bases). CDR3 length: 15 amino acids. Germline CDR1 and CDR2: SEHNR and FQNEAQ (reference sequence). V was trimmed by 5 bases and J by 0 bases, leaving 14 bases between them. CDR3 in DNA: TGTGCCAGCAGCAAAGGACAGTGGAGCTCCTACGAGCAGTACTTC. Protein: CASSKGQWSSYEQYF.

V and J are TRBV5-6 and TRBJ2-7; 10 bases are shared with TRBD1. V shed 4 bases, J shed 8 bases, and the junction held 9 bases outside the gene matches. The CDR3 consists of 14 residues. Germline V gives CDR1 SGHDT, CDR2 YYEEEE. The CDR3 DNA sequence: TGTGCCAGCAGCGCGAGACAGGGGGCGGGACAGCAGTACTTC. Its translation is CASSARQGAGQQYF.